This TCR beta chain was obtained from a study of blood T cells in healthy people across ages. This CDR3 has 11 residues. Looked up from germline, CDR1 is SNHLY and CDR2 is FYNNEI. Trimming shortened V by 11 bases and J by 1 base, and 8 bases separated the two germline ends. With a J-beta primer mix and a sample-barcoded 5' primer, a second PCR ran 7 to 11 cycles. Each cDNA was tagged by a template-switch adaptor containing 12 random nucleotides. TCRdb analysed the 5' RACE reads with MiXCR anew, one entry per CDR3 protein. The table has about 900,000 distinct CDR3 sequences, under 50% seen once. Donors were systemically healthy Caucasian individuals from Russia aged 6 to 90 years. Total RNA amounts of at least 6 micrograms were extracted per sample.

Sequenced input: blood. The rearrangement joins TRBV2 to TRBJ1-1; D not resolved. The receptor was isolated from a man aged 30 to 45 in good health. This CDR3 is CASHQNTEAFF. CDR3 DNA: TGTGCCTCCCACCAGAACACTGAAGCTTTCTTT.